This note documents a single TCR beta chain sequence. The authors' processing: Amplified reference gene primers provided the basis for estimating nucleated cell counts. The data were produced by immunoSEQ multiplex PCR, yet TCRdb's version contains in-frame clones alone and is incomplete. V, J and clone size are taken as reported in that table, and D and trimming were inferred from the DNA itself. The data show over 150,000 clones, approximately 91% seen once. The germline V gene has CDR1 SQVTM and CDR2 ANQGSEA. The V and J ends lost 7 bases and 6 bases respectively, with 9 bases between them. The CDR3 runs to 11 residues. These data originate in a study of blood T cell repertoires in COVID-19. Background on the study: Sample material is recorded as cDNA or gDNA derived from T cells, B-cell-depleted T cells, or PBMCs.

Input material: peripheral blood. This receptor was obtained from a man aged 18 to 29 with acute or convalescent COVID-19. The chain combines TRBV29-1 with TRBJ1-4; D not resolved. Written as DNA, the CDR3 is TGCAGCGGGGCCATCGATGAAAAACTGTTTTTT. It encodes CSGAIDEKLFF.